Listed here are 17 T cell receptor beta chains from one sample, sequenced in a study of shared clonotypes between healthy human individuals (dated by TCRdb to 2019 to 2021). The library was made by the immunoSEQ multiplex PCR assay. In its TCRdb copy, this immuneACCESS table keeps in-frame sequences only and misses some clones. Where compared with another copy, unresolved V genes explain less than half of these, and the others have no known cause. This sample has hundreds of thousands of clones in its table, and around three quarters of those were observed once. Around 12% of the sample lies in the top ten. The sample was PBMCs. The receptors stem from a middle-aged woman in good health. Some clones in this sample may be carry-over from other donors' samples.

This clone came up a few times. In DNA form, the CDR3 reads TGTGCCAGCAGCTCGGCGACAGGGGGACTGTCCAATGAGCAGTTCTTC. Translated: CASSSATGGLSNEQFF. V usage is TRBV5-6 and J usage is TRBJ2-1; 9 bases line up with TRBD1. Germline V lookup: CDR1 SGHDT, CDR2 YYEEEE. The length of the CDR3 is 16 residues. Unmatched junction bases numbered 10, after V lost 3 bases and J lost 6 bases.

The chain links TRBV6-5 to TRBJ2-2, with D unresolved. Germline CDR1 MNHEY, CDR2 SVGAGI. V was clipped by 6 bases and J by 7 bases, with 12 bases between them. The CDR3 consists of 13 residues. CDR3 in amino acids: CASRSTLSGELFF. The DNA of the CDR3 is TGTGCCAGCAGATCTACACTTAGCGGGGAGCTGTTTTTT.

This clone was observed a handful of times. The rearrangement joins TRBV19 to TRBJ1-5; D is possibly TRBD1 (5 bases). Trimming cost V 3 bases and J 3 bases, with 15 bases left between them. This CDR3 has 16 residues. Germline V lookup: CDR1 LNHDA, CDR2 SQIVND (reference sequence). The CDR3 DNA follows: TGTGCCAGTAGTATTTTTGCAGGGACCAACAATCAGCCCCAGCATTTT. Its protein product is CASSIFAGTNNQPQHF.

The chain couples TRBV29-1 to TRBJ2-2; TRBD2 is a possible D gene (6 bases). V lost 2 bases and J lost 4, with 11 bases in between. The length of the CDR3 is 14 residues. CDR1 and CDR2 from the germline V gene are SQVTM and ANQGSEA. The CDR3 loop is CSVEKVGGTGELFF. In DNA, the CDR3 is TGCAGCGTTGAAAAGGTGGGGGGCACCGGGGAGCTGTTTTTT.

This chain uses TRBV11-2 with TRBJ2-7; the match to TRBD2 covers 15 bases. The V gene end was trimmed by 6 bases and the J gene end by 7 bases; junction bases not matched to a gene: 13. The CDR3 covers 17 residues. CDR1 SGHAT and CDR2 FQNNGV come from the germline V gene. This CDR3 reads CASSPAGLAGGRGEQYF. CDR3 nucleotide sequence: TGTGCCAGCAGTCCTGCCGGACTAGCGGGAGGGCGAGGGGAGCAGTACTTC.

The CDR3 sequence is CASNEREVGADTQYF. The CDR3 DNA is TGTGCCAGCAATGAGCGGGAGGTCGGGGCAGATACGCAGTATTTT. V gene TRBV2 combines with J gene TRBJ2-3, with 9 bases that match TRBD2. CDR1 is SNHLY and CDR2 is FYNNEI in the germline V gene. V gave up 7 bases and J gave up 4 bases; unmatched junction bases: 9. CDR3 length: 15 residues.

This chain links TRBV4-1 with TRBJ2-7; 8 bases agree with TRBD2. The V gene end was trimmed by 1 base and the J gene end by 4 bases; junction bases not matched to a gene: 9. Germline lookup yields CDR1 MGHRA and CDR2 YSYEKL. This CDR3 contains 16 residues. CDR3 in amino acids: CASSQAPGGPRYEQYF. For the CDR3, the DNA is TGCGCCAGCAGCCAAGCCCCGGGAGGGCCTCGATACGAGCAGTACTTC.

This chain joins TRBV29-1 and TRBJ1-2, with TRBD1 identical over 9 bases. The CDR3 consists of 13 residues. V trimming: 6 bases; J trimming: 8 bases; junction bases outside the gene matches: 10. Germline V gene lookup returns CDR1 SQVTM and CDR2 ANQGSEA. The CDR3 bases are TGCAGCGTGGGTACAGGGGGCCTTGGAGGCTACACCTTC. This codes for CSVGTGGLGGYTF.

The sample holds a few counts of this clone. The chain recombines TRBV7-8 with TRBJ1-1, with 7 bases identical to TRBD1. Germline CDR1 SGHVS, CDR2 FQNEAQ. Trimming removed 3 bases from V and 4 bases from J; junction bases left unmatched: 5. The CDR3 contains 14 residues. The CDR3 DNA follows: TGTGCCAGCAGCTTGGGACAGTCGAGCACTGAAGCTTTCTTT. Protein: CASSLGQSSTEAFF. Combining the CDR3 with reference TRBV7-8 and TRBJ1-1 gives the whole variable domain GAGVSQSPRYKVAKRGQDVALRCDPISGHVSLFWYQQALGQGPEFLTYFQNEAQLDKSGLPSDRFFAERPEGSVSTLKIQRTQQEDSAVYLCASSLGQSSTEAFFGQGTRLTVV.

This clone has only a few counts. The rearrangement joins TRBV6-6 to TRBJ1-1, with a weak D call TRBD1 (5 bases). Trimming cost V 6 bases and J 4 bases, with 9 bases left between them. CDR1 and CDR2 from the germline V gene are MNHNY and SVGAGI (reference sequence). This CDR3 region has 12 residues. The CDR3: CASRRDVTEAFF. CDR3 DNA: TGTGCCAGCAGACGGGACGTCACTGAAGCTTTCTTT.

This sequence joins TRBV11-2 and TRBJ1-4; the match to TRBD1 covers 7 bases. Losses at the gene ends were 6 bases for V and 5 bases for J; bases not matched to a gene: 9. CDR3 length: 15 amino acids. Germline CDR1 SGHAT, CDR2 FQNNGV. The CDR3 DNA reads TGTGCCAGCAGGTTACGTTCAGGGGGGAATGAAAAACTGTTTTTT. Translating it yields CASRLRSGGNEKLFF.

The chain couples TRBV7-8 to TRBJ2-7; D not certain. V gave up 0 bases and J gave up 9 bases, with 9 bases separating them. The CDR3 is 12 residues long. Germline assignment: CDR1 SGHVS and CDR2 FQNEAQ. This CDR3 is CASSLALDGQYF. The CDR3 region has the DNA TGTGCCAGCAGCTTAGCTCTAGACGGGCAGTACTTC.

The V call is TRBV6-1, the J call TRBJ2-1; D gene ambiguous. The CDR3 loop spans 17 amino acids. V was trimmed by 2 bases and J by 3 bases, leaving 17 bases between them. CDR1 and CDR2 (germline): MNHNS, SASEGT. The CDR3 nucleotides are TGTGCCAGCAGTGAACCGCCACTACTTATTTACTACAATGAGCAGTTCTTC. Translation gives CASSEPPLLIYYNEQFF.

V gene TRBV7-2 combines with J gene TRBJ2-5, with TRBD2 matching 8 bases. Looked up from germline, CDR1 is SGHTA and CDR2 is FQGNSA. This CDR3 is built from 16 residues. Unmatched junction bases numbered 10, after V lost 5 bases and J lost 2 bases. CDR3 protein: CASSLTSSGPQETQYF. The DNA for the CDR3 is TGTGCCAGCAGCCTTACCTCTAGCGGGCCACAAGAGACCCAGTACTTC. Variable domain in full (rest from reference TRBV7-2 and TRBJ2-5): GAGVSQSPSNKVTEKGKDVELRCDPISGHTALYWYRQSLGQGLEFLIYFQGNSAPDKSGLPSDRFSAERTGGSVSTLTIQRTQQEDSAVYLCASSLTSSGPQETQYFGPGTRLLVL.

The chain joins TRBV5-4 to TRBJ2-2; TRBD2 matches 9 bases. V dropped 4 bases and J dropped 7; count of bases not matched to a gene: 11. The CDR3 extends over 16 amino acids. CDR1 and CDR2 from the germline V gene are SGHNT and YYREEE (reference sequence). The CDR3 DNA reads TGTGCCAGCAGCCAGGATCCTAGCGGGGTGGGCGGGGAGCTGTTTTTT. Its protein is CASSQDPSGVGGELFF.

The rearrangement links TRBV11-2 to TRBJ2-7, with D unclear. There are 13 residues in the CDR3. Germline V gene sequence: CDR1 SGHAT, CDR2 FQNNGV. The V and J ends lost 4 bases and 1 base respectively, with 8 bases between them. This chain's CDR3 is CASSWWASYEQYF. The CDR3 DNA reads as TGTGCCAGCAGCTGGTGGGCATCCTACGAGCAGTACTTC.

The chain has TRBV5-1 and TRBJ2-1, with a weak D call TRBD2 (6 bases). V lost 5 bases to trimming and J lost 0 bases, with 15 bases between them. The CDR3 sequence is 16 residues long. Germline CDR1 is SGHRS and CDR2 is YFSETQ. The CDR3 coding sequence is TGCGCCAGCAGAGGTAGCGGAGGAAGCTCCTACAATGAGCAGTTCTTC. Its translation: CASRGSGGSSYNEQFF. The full variable domain, its missing parts supplied by reference TRBV5-1 and TRBJ2-1, is KAGVTQTPRYLIKTRGQQVTLSCSPISGHRSVSWYQQTPGQGLQFLFEYFSETQRNKGNFPGRFSGRQFSNSRSEMNVSTLELGDSALYLCASRGSGGSSYNEQFFGPGTRLTVL.